Sequencing of this TCR beta chain was carried out in a study of early T cells in non-severe SARS-CoV-2 infection. Looking at the study overall: Sequencing was performed on bulk RNA from unsorted whole blood, leaving chains unpaired.

This CDR3 comprises 16 residues. V dropped 1 base and J dropped 5 bases, with 18 bases sitting between them. Germline V gives CDR1 SGHVS, CDR2 FQNEAQ. General observations from the study: Private and CD4 specificities were missed by VDJdb matching, which favored anti-spike CD8 responses.

Unique molecular identifier tags were affixed to discrete cDNA molecules. TCRdb re-called the 5' RACE reads with MiXCR, one entry per CDR3 protein. The repertoire holds over 50,000 distinct CDR3 sequences, with 11% as singletons. This clonotype appeared many times. No antigen is known for it. The chain recombines TRBV7-8 with TRBJ2-7; a weak D match, TRBD1 (5 bases). Sequenced input: whole blood. The source of this sequence is an adult who was a healthcare worker with PCR-confirmed SARS-CoV-2 infection or an uninfected control (not recorded which). CDR3 in amino acids: CASSLEGAGPLDEQYF. The DNA of the CDR3 is TGTGCCAGCAGCTTAGAAGGCGCAGGGCCCCTAGACGAGCAGTACTTC.